This T cell receptor (beta chain) is drawn from a study of T cells after yellow fever vaccination. Study-wide points: Compared with primary, the secondary response was weaker and peaked at day 5, not 15. A large majority of primary-vaccination clones showed up again after the booster (around 96% CD4, 75% to 90% CD8).

In this sample, this clonotype turned up a few times. Its antigen is currently unknown. A 5'RACE template-switching step, the method used to make TCR cDNA, added a universal primer site and UMIs. TCRdb independently ran MiXCR on the 5' RACE reads; one entry per CDR3 protein. The table has 250,000 to 300,000 distinct CDR3 sequences, over 10% seen once; the top ten hold roughly 0.5%. V gave up 4 bases and J gave up 5 bases, with 18 bases separating them. CDR3 length equals 15 residues. Germline V gives CDR1 SGHRS, CDR2 YFSETQ. This TCR was sampled from a young man who received the YFV17D yellow fever vaccine. This rearrangement joins TRBV5-1 to TRBJ2-5; D may correspond to TRBD1 or TRBD2 (6 bases each). The sequencing here drew on CD4+ T cells sorted from PBMCs, taken 45 days after the yellow fever booster vaccination. The chain's CDR3 is CASSLQQGGLETQYF. Here the CDR3 DNA reads TGCGCCAGCAGCCTCCAACAAGGGGGGCTCGAGACCCAGTACTTC.